Listed here is a single T cell receptor beta chain. The sample belongs to a study of shared clonotypes between healthy human individuals. This CDR3 region has 13 residues. The V gene's germline CDR1 is LGHNA and CDR2 YNFKEQ. Trimming at V came to 3 bases and at J to 9 bases, leaving 3 bases not matched to a gene. Every contributor of samples was a Caucasian grown-up residing in Nashville, Tennessee. Generated by immunoSEQ multiplex PCR, the TCRdb table keeps only in-frame clones and is missing some. The sample holds 650,000 to 800,000 clones, around 77% seen once. The sequence came from a woman in her 30s in good health. The chain joins TRBV4-2 to TRBJ2-1; 9 nucleotides agree with TRBD2. Sequencing was done on a sample of memory CD4+ T cells sorted from blood. The subset: CD45RA-negative fraction. The CDR3 DNA reads as TGTGCCAGCAGCCAGGGGCGGGAGGGTGAGCAGTTCTTC. Its protein product is CASSQGREGEQFF.